Reported below is one T cell receptor (beta chain). This entry comes from a study of blood T cell repertoires in COVID-19. The overall study: Sites across the United States, Italy and Spain contributed samples from acute and convalescent COVID-19. The cDNA or gDNA used as material had been derived from T cells, B-cell-depleted T cells, or PBMCs.

Trimming cost V 6 bases and J 4 bases; bases outside gene matches: 7. The CDR3 loop spans 15 amino acids. Germline V lookup: CDR1 MNHEY, CDR2 SVGEGT. Per the original methods: Nucleated cell number was recorded as an estimate derived from reference gene primer amplification. The protocol was immunoSEQ multiplex PCR, while the TCRdb copy is restricted to in-frame clones and leaves out a portion. V and J calls and clone size come straight from that table; D and trimming were deduced from the DNA. The table lists about 140,000 clones, almost 80% of them singletons. The receptor was isolated from a man aged 60-69 years who had recovered from COVID-19. The chain has TRBV6-2 or TRBV6-3 and TRBJ2-1; 9 positions agree with TRBD2. The sample consisted of peripheral blood. The CDR3 spells CASSDLAGPYNEQFF. For the CDR3, the DNA is TGTGCCAGCAGCGATCTAGCGGGACCATACAATGAGCAGTTCTTC.